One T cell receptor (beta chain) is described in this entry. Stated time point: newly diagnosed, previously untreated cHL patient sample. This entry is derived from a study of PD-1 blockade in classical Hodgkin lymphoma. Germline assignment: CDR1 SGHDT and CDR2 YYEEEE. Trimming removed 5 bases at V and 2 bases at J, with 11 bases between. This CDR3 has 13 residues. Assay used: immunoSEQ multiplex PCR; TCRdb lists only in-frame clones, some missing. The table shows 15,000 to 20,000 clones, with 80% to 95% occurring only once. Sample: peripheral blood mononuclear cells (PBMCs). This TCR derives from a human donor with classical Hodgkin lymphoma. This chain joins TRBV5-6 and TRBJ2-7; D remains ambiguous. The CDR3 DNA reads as TGTGCCAGCAGTACGCCGGGTACCTACGAGCAGTACTTC. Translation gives CASSTPGTYEQYF.